A selection of T cell receptor beta chains follows, all from one sample in a study of CD4 and CD8 cells across lung adenocarcinoma regions. A single record per CDR3 protein comes from TCRdb applying MiXCR to the PCR reads. This sample yields several thousand distinct CDR3 sequences, of which about 50% are seen a single time; just under 20% belongs to the top ten. Sequenced: CD4+ T cells from the margin of a lung tumor. The receptors derive from a male donor with lung adenocarcinoma. The CD4 and CD8 labels of this study may be unreliable. CDR3s include the opening cysteine and the closing phenylalanine or tryptophan. A D gene is named only where the DNA matches it firmly. Expanded clones get a size class; other rows say once, few or many, or leave the size out.

CDR3nt | CDR3aa | d_gene | v_gene | abundance | j_gene
TGCGCCAGCGGGGGGACAGGGGGGCGTGACCCAGAGACGCAGTACTTC | CASGGTGGRDPETQYF | TRBD1 | TRBV10-2 | NA | TRBJ2-7
TGTGCCAGCAGTTATACTAGCGGGACCGACAATGAGCAGTTCTTC | CASSYTSGTDNEQFF | TRBD2 | TRBV6-5 | NA | TRBJ2-1
TGTGCCAGCAGTTCGGGGGGGACAGGGGACCACGAGCAGTTCTTC | CASSSGGTGDHEQFF | TRBD1 | TRBV6-5 | NA | TRBJ2-1
TGTGCCAGCAGTTACTCCCAGGGGCTTGAGCAGTTCTTC | CASSYSQGLEQFF | NA | TRBV6-5 | large | TRBJ2-1
TGTGCCAGCAGCCAAGACTGGGCTAGCGGTGCGGAGACCCAGTACTTC | CASSQDWASGAETQYF | TRBD2 | TRBV4-2 | NA | TRBJ2-5
TGTGCCAGCAGTTTGGGACTAGTTTCCAATGAGCAGTTCTTC | CASSLGLVSNEQFF | TRBD2 | TRBV6-5 | NA | TRBJ2-1
TGTGCCAGCAGTTTAGCCGGGACAGGGGGCGCGTTTCAGTACTTC | CASSLAGTGGAFQYF | TRBD1 | TRBV27 | large | TRBJ2-5
TGTGCCAGGGGGATGAGAGCCAAAGACACGCAGTATTTT | CARGMRAKDTQYF | NA | TRBV6-1 | NA | TRBJ2-3
TGTGCCAGCAGTTCGGGGACTAGCGGGAACGGTGAGCTGTTTTTC | CASSSGTSGNGELFF | TRBD2 | TRBV27 | NA | TRBJ2-1
TGTGCCAGCAGTTATTCCGCGCGCTATAGATTTACCGGGGAGCTGTTTTTT | CASSYSARYRFTGELFF | NA | TRBV6-5 | many | TRBJ2-2
TGTGCCAGCAGTGCGGGGCGAGGGGCTTGTGGGCCAGATACGCAGTATTTT | CASSAGRGACGPDTQYF | NA | TRBV27 | NA | TRBJ2-3
TGTTCCAGGAGTGAAATGGCTAGCGAGCGAAACATTCAGTACTTC | CSRSEMASERNIQYF | NA | TRBV6-1 | NA | TRBJ2-4
TGTGCCATCAGTGAGTGGGGGCCAGAGACCCAGTATTTT | CAISEWGPETQYF | NA | TRBV10-3 | NA | TRBJ2-3
TGTGCCAGCGGGGTGTCCGGCGGCGGCGACCAAGATACGCAGTACTTC | CASGVSGGGDQDTQYF | NA | TRBV27 | NA | TRBJ2-5
TGTGCCAGCAGCCGATTCGGGCCCTTCGGACTAGCGGGGGGAGGAGCCTACAATGAGCAGTTCTTC | CASSRFGPFGLAGGGAYNEQFF | TRBD2 | TRBV7-6 | NA | TRBJ2-1
TGTGCCTGCCACACAGCGGTCTTTAATGAAAAACTGTTTTTT | CACHTAVFNEKLFF | NA | TRBV30 | few | TRBJ1-4
TGTGCCAGCACCAAAAGATTAGCGGGAGATACGCAGTATTTT | CASTKRLAGDTQYF | TRBD2 | TRBV7-2 | NA | TRBJ2-3
TGTGCCAGCAGTGAAGAGGTAGGCCCCCTAAGACGCACAGATACGCAGTATTTT | CASSEEVGPLRRTDTQYF | NA | TRBV6-1 | medium-sized | TRBJ2-3
TGCGCCAGCAGCCAAGATCTTCGGGGGGCGAGATACAATGAGCAGTTCTTC | CASSQDLRGARYNEQFF | NA | TRBV4-1 | few | TRBJ2-1
TGTGCGGGCCTCGGGGGCGGGGACCCAGATACCCAGTATTTT | CAGLGGGDPDTQYF | NA | TRBV12-3/TRBV12-4 | NA | TRBJ2-3
TGTGCCAGCAGTAGGACAGGACCCTACGAGCAGTACTTC | CASSRTGPYEQYF | TRBD1 | TRBV6-1 | few | TRBJ2-7
TGCGCCAGCAGTGGGGTCACTGAAGCTTTCTTT | CASSGVTEAFF | NA | TRBV10-2 | NA | TRBJ1-1
TGTGCCAGCAGTCTTCGGGGATTAGGGGGCTATGGCTACACCTTC | CASSLRGLGGYGYTF | NA | TRBV27 | few | TRBJ1-2
TGTGCCAGCAGTGAGGAGGAGGGCGTGGGCACAGGGACGCAGTATTTT | CASSEEEGVGTGTQYF | NA | TRBV6-1 | NA | TRBJ2-3
TGTGCCAGCAGCCGCCCCGGGATCGACAATGAGCAGTTCTTC | CASSRPGIDNEQFF | NA | TRBV12-3/TRBV12-4 | NA | TRBJ2-1
TGTGCCAGCAGTCCGACAGTGAACACTGAAGCTTTCTTT | CASSPTVNTEAFF | NA | TRBV6-1 | medium-sized | TRBJ1-1
TGTGCCAGCAGTGATTTGGGTGGCTCTAGCACAGATACGCAGTATTTT | CASSDLGGSSTDTQYF | NA | TRBV6-1 | medium-sized | TRBJ2-3
TGCGCCAGCAGCCAAGATGCTGAGGGAGGCAATGAGCAGTTCTTC | CASSQDAEGGNEQFF | NA | TRBV4-1 | few | TRBJ2-1
TGTGCCAGCAGTCCCGCTCGGACTAGCGGGACTCTGTTCTTC | CASSPARTSGTLFF | TRBD2 | TRBV27 | few | TRBJ2-1
TGTGCCAGCAGTTCACCTCCGGGTGGTAGCGAGACCCAGTACTTC | CASSSPPGGSETQYF | NA | TRBV6-5 | NA | TRBJ2-5
TGTGCCACCCTTGGGGAGACCCAGTACTTC | CATLGETQYF | NA | TRBV10-3 | medium-sized | TRBJ2-5
TGCGCCAGCGGTGATGGGAGCGGGGGTAAAGATACGCAGTACTTC | CASGDGSGGKDTQYF | TRBD2 | TRBV10-1 | NA | TRBJ2-7
TGTGCCAGCAGACGACAGAGTGAAGCTTTCTTT | CASRRQSEAFF | NA | TRBV6-1 | medium-sized | TRBJ1-1
TGCGCCAGCGCGGGGATCGGGGGGGCCGACCAAGATACGCAGTACTTC | CASAGIGGADQDTQYF | TRBD2 | TRBV10-2 | NA | TRBJ2-5
TGTGCCAGCAGAGCACCGGGACACCCCGGCGATGAGCAGTTCTTC | CASRAPGHPGDEQFF | NA | TRBV6-5 | large | TRBJ2-1
TGTGCCAGCAGAAAACCGGACAGGGACTGGGAGGGCTACACCTTC | CASRKPDRDWEGYTF | TRBD1 | TRBV6-1 | NA | TRBJ1-2
TGTGCCAGCAGCGAAAGCTGGGGGGGCACCGGGGAGCTGTTTTTT | CASSESWGGTGELFF | TRBD2 | TRBV11-3 | few | TRBJ2-2
TGTGCCACCCTAACGGGGGGGGGCGGTCAGCCCCAGCATTTT | CATLTGGGGQPQHF | NA | TRBV6-1 | few | TRBJ1-5
TGCGCCAGCAGTGATCCCAGGACTATTGAAGCTTTCTTT | CASSDPRTIEAFF | NA | TRBV10-2 | medium-sized | TRBJ1-1
TGCGCCAGCAGTGTGGACAGGGTGACTGAAGCTTTCTTT | CASSVDRVTEAFF | TRBD1 | TRBV10-1 | NA | TRBJ1-1
TGCGCCAGCAGCCAAGCCCCCCGGACTAGCGGGAGTGGGACCCAGTACTTC | CASSQAPRTSGSGTQYF | TRBD2 | TRBV4-1 | few | TRBJ2-5
TGTGCCAGCAGTTTACACAGGGGCCGAGGGGAGACCCAGTACTTC | CASSLHRGRGETQYF | TRBD1 | TRBV27 | NA | TRBJ2-5
TGTGCCACCAGCAAAAGCCGGGGTGGCTTCGGAGATACGCAGTATTTT | CATSKSRGGFGDTQYF | NA | TRBV15 | NA | TRBJ2-3
TGCGCGGGGTCCGGTGGCGGGGCGGAAGAGACGCAGTATTTT | CAGSGGGAEETQYF | NA | TRBV10-1 | NA | TRBJ2-3
TGTGCCAGCAGCACTGGGACGCGCAAGAGAGAGACCCAGTACTTC | CASSTGTRKRETQYF | NA | TRBV7-2 | medium-sized | TRBJ2-5
TGTGCCAGCAGTTTAAAAGGGGTTTCGGTCACAGATACGCAGTATTTT | CASSLKGVSVTDTQYF | NA | TRBV27 | NA | TRBJ2-3
TGTGCCAGCAGCTTAGAGGGACAGGGTATTACTGAGCAGTTCTTC | CASSLEGQGITEQFF | TRBD1 | TRBV11-3 | few | TRBJ2-1
TGTGGTAGCGGTCACAGGGGAGGGCACACAGAGACGCAGTACTTC | CGSGHRGGHTETQYF | NA | TRBV10-3 | NA | TRBJ2-7
TGTGCCAGCAGCTTGGACAGGGACCACGAGCAGTACTTC | CASSLDRDHEQYF | TRBD1 | TRBV6-1 | NA | TRBJ2-7
TGTGCCAGCAGTTCCGGGGACGGACCGAACACCGGGGAGCTGTTTTTT | CASSSGDGPNTGELFF | NA | TRBV6-5 | NA | TRBJ2-2
TGCGCCAGCAGTAAAACCACAGGGCAGGAGACCCAGTACTTC | CASSKTTGQETQYF | NA | TRBV10-2 | few | TRBJ2-5
TGTGCCAGCAGTCCAGTTGTAGCGGGAGTCTCTCGGGAGCAGTACTTC | CASSPVVAGVSREQYF | TRBD2 | TRBV6-1 | NA | TRBJ2-4
TGTGCCAGCAGGGGGGGACTAGCAGCTTCCAATGAGCAGTTCTTC | CASRGGLAASNEQFF | TRBD2 | TRBV6-6 | large | TRBJ2-1
TGTGCCAGCAGCTTAGGTCAACACTACAATGAGCAGTTCTTC | CASSLGQHYNEQFF | NA | TRBV11-2 | NA | TRBJ2-1
TGTGCCAGCCAGGGGGGGCGATTTTCCGGGGAGCTGTTTTTT | CASQGGRFSGELFF | NA | TRBV6-1 | large | TRBJ2-2
TGTGCCAGTCACTTGAAACAAGCGGGAGCCGAGACGCTGTTTTTT | CASHLKQAGAETLFF | TRBD2 | TRBV6-1 | NA | TRBJ2-2
TGTGCCAGCAGTGAGGACAGGGAAATCTGGTGGACTGAAGCTTTCTTT | CASSEDREIWWTEAFF | TRBD1 | TRBV6-4 | few | TRBJ1-1